These 15 T cell receptor beta chains originate from one sample sequenced in a study of OX40 agonist ivuxolimab in advanced cancers. The method behind the library was the immunoSEQ multiplex PCR assay. TCRdb took over this immuneACCESS table, retaining in-frame rearrangements with V and J assigned. Such tables are incomplete; in checked studies, under half of the missing clones stem from an unresolved V gene, and the remainder is unexplained. For this sample there are under 25,000 clones; 86% appear just once. The leading ten clones occupy approximately 15% of the sample. Sequences were derived from CD4+ or CD8+ T cells sorted from blood, sampled in a trial of the OX40 agonist ivuxolimab. These receptors originate from an adult with an advanced solid tumor such as melanoma, head and neck, liver or kidney cancer.

V gene TRBV18 combines with J gene TRBJ1-1; D ambiguous. The CDR3 has 14 residues. Trimming cost V 3 bases and J 1 base, with 9 bases left between them. CDR1 is KGHSH, CDR2 LQKENI, per germline. CDR3 region: CASSPSMGNTEAFF. DNA of the CDR3: TGTGCCAGCTCACCCTCCATGGGGAACACTGAAGCTTTCTTT. Based on the CDR3 plus reference TRBV18 and TRBJ1-1, the full variable domain is NAGVMQNPRHLVRRRGQEARLRCSPMKGHSHVYWYRQLPEEGLKFMVYLQKENIIDESGMPKERFSAEFPKEGPSILRIQQVVRGDSAAYFCASSPSMGNTEAFFGQGTRLTVV.

The V and J genes are TRBV30 and TRBJ1-1, with 7 bases aligning to TRBD1. The CDR3 totals 12 residues. Trimming removed 4 bases from V and 3 bases from J; junction bases left unmatched: 2. CDR1 GTSNPN and CDR2 SVGIG come from the germline V gene (reference sequence). The CDR3 coding sequence is TGTGCCTGGATACAGGGGTACACTGAAGCTTTCTTT. Its translation is CAWIQGYTEAFF. Based on the CDR3 plus reference TRBV30 and TRBJ1-1, the full variable domain is SQTIHQWPATLVQPVGSPLSLECTVEGTSNPNLYWYRQAAGRGLQLLFYSVGIGQISSEVPQNLSASRPQDRQFILSSKKLLLSDSGFYLCAWIQGYTEAFFGQGTRLTVV.

The chain couples TRBV11-2 to TRBJ2-4; the D gene is possibly TRBD1 (5 bases). V was clipped by 0 bases and J by 9 bases, with 12 bases between them. Germline V gene sequence: CDR1 SGHAT, CDR2 FQNNGV. The CDR3 has 14 amino acids. The CDR3: CASSLEGVTGIQYF. CDR3 sequence (DNA): TGTGCCAGCAGCTTAGAAGGGGTCACGGGCATTCAGTACTTC.

The chain carries TRBV4-3 and TRBJ2-4; D unresolved. V lost 1 base to trimming and J lost 1 base, with 8 bases between them. The CDR3 runs to 15 residues. Germline CDR1 reads LGHNA; CDR2 reads YSLEER. The CDR3 protein is CASSQGFNAKNIQYF. DNA for the CDR3: TGCGCCAGCAGCCAAGGGTTTAACGCCAAAAACATTCAGTACTTC.

The chain couples TRBV23-1 to TRBJ1-5, with TRBD1 as a possible D gene (6 bases). TRBV23-1 is recorded as an ORF, its role being uncertain. Trimming removed 0 bases from V and 3 bases from J, with 12 bases in between. The CDR3 totals 16 residues. The CDR3, as DNA: TGCGCCAGCAGTCAATCGGTAGGGGGTGCCAATCAGCCCCAGCATTTT. This encodes CASSQSVGGANQPQHF.

The gene calls are TRBV12-5 and TRBJ1-1, with 8 bases that match TRBD1. This CDR3 region has 15 residues. Germline CDR1 LGHNT, CDR2 FRNRAP. The V segment lost 1 base and the J segment 1 base; nucleotides outside the gene matches: 2. The CDR3 region is CASGLGGQANTEAFF. CDR3 nucleotide sequence: TGTGCTAGTGGTTTGGGGGGACAGGCGAACACTGAAGCTTTCTTT. The whole variable domain, filled in from reference TRBV12-5 and TRBJ1-1, reads DARVTQTPRHKVTEMGQEVTMRCQPILGHNTVFWYRQTMMQGLELLAYFRNRAPLDDSGMPKDRFSAEMPDATLATLKIQPSEPRDSAVYFCASGLGGQANTEAFFGQGTRLTVV.

The CDR3 spells CASSSDPFRDTEAFF. The CDR3 DNA follows: TGTGCCAGCAGCTCGGACCCCTTCAGGGACACTGAAGCTTTCTTT. The chain joins TRBV11-3 to TRBJ1-1; D is perhaps TRBD1 (5 bases). V was shortened by 4 bases and J by 3 bases, with 15 bases between the two germline ends. The CDR3 covers 15 residues. Germline CDR1 reads SGHNT; CDR2 reads YENEEA.

The V gene is TRBV5-5, the J gene TRBJ2-5, with 7 bases aligning to TRBD1. This CDR3 region has 16 residues. Germline CDR1 is SGHKS and CDR2 is YYEKEE (reference sequence). V shed 1 base and J 1 base; nucleotides not matched to a gene: 7. The CDR3, as DNA: TGTGCCAGCAGCTTGCTTCCAGGGGGACCCCAAGAGACCCAGTACTTC. Translation: CASSLLPGGPQETQYF.

The V and J genes are TRBV27 and TRBJ1-1; D is undetermined. V dropped 1 base and J dropped 2 bases, with 17 bases sitting between them. This CDR3 is built from 17 residues. Germline V CDR1 and CDR2: MNHEY, SMNVEV (reference sequence). The CDR3 sequence is CASSLLPITGGNTEAFF. The DNA for the CDR3 is TGTGCCAGCAGTTTATTGCCAATCACGGGAGGAAACACTGAAGCTTTCTTT.

This clone was recorded once. The chain recombines TRBV28 with TRBJ2-1; 9 positions match TRBD1. This CDR3 is 14 amino acids long. The germline gives CDR1 MDHEN, CDR2 SYDVKM. Losses at the gene ends were 6 bases for V and 5 bases for J; bases not matched to a gene: 5. The CDR3 region has the DNA TGTGCCAGCAGCCCCGGGACAGGGAACAATGAGCAGTTCTTC. Its protein is CASSPGTGNNEQFF.

The rearrangement links TRBV10-2 to TRBJ2-1, with 13 bases aligning to TRBD2. Germline CDR1 reads WSHSY; CDR2 reads SAAADI. The V gene end was trimmed by 2 bases and the J gene end by 15 bases; junction bases not matched to a gene: 13. CDR3 length: 16 amino acids. In nucleotides, the CDR3 is TGCGCCAGCAGTGAGGGTCTGACTAGCGGGAGGAACCATAGGTTCTTC. Translating gives CASSEGLTSGRNHRFF.

The chain carries TRBV5-6 and TRBJ1-3; D call uncertain. V lost 2 bases and J 2 bases, leaving 5 bases between the germline ends. The CDR3 totals 13 residues. Germline loops: CDR1 SGHDT, CDR2 YYEEEE. The CDR3 DNA is TGTGCCAGCAGCTTAGGAGCTGGAAACACCATATATTTT. Translating gives CASSLGAGNTIYF. The variable domain in full, completed from reference TRBV5-6 and TRBJ1-3, reads DAGVTQSPTHLIKTRGQQVTLRCSPKSGHDTVSWYQQALGQGPQFIFQYYEEEERQRGNFPDRFSGHQFPNYSSELNVNALLLGDSALYLCASSLGAGNTIYFGEGSWLTVV.

A note on this clone: Other DNA sequences from this sample encode an identical CDR3 as well. J is TRBJ2-7 and V is TRBV19, with 9 bases aligning to TRBD1. Germline assignment: CDR1 LNHDA and CDR2 SQIVND (reference sequence). After removal of 10 bases from V and 1 base from J, the junction contained 5 bases not matched to a gene. The CDR3 runs to 13 residues. The CDR3 region is CATQQGASYEQYF. In DNA, the CDR3 is TGTGCCACCCAACAGGGGGCGTCCTACGAGCAGTACTTC.

This chain joins TRBV5-1 and TRBJ2-1, with D possibly TRBD2 on 6 matching bases. The CDR3 runs to 15 residues. Germline CDR1 reads SGHRS; CDR2 reads YFSETQ. The ends were cut back, 4 bases at V and 1 base at J, with 12 bases in the middle. The CDR3 spells CASSPDYGSYNEQFF. CDR3 coding DNA: TGCGCCAGCAGCCCGGACTATGGGTCCTACAATGAGCAGTTCTTC. Full variable domain (outside the CDR3, taken from reference TRBV5-1 and TRBJ2-1): KAGVTQTPRYLIKTRGQQVTLSCSPISGHRSVSWYQQTPGQGLQFLFEYFSETQRNKGNFPGRFSGRQFSNSRSEMNVSTLELGDSALYLCASSPDYGSYNEQFFGPGTRLTVL.

The count of this clone is one. The chain combines TRBV19 with TRBJ1-4; 12 nucleotides line up with TRBD1. Trimming removed 8 bases from V and 3 bases from J; junction bases left unmatched: 10. This CDR3 region has 17 residues. Germline V gene lookup returns CDR1 LNHDA and CDR2 SQIVND (reference sequence). CDR3: CASGTGGVGLSNEKLFF. In DNA form, the CDR3 reads TGTGCCAGTGGGACAGGGGGCGTCGGTTTGTCTAATGAAAAACTGTTTTTT.